This T cell receptor (beta chain) was sequenced for a study of cytomegalovirus exposure and HLA in healthy donors (dated by TCRdb to 2015 to 2018). At the level of the whole study: In an earlier analysis of roughly 500 of the donors, around 290 Gb of sequence data and some 120 million unique TCR beta sequences from approximately 180 million T cells were reported. Approximately 300 gigabases of sequencing data and around 87 million unique TCR sequences were included in an early release covering about 700 HLA-typed donors. The genetic ancestry cluster associated with self-reported Caucasian donors included about four fifths of the approximately 400 genotyped donors. The study aimed to test whether signatures of past pathogen exposure could be identified by cataloging public T cell receptors. The study profiled the T cell repertoires of approximately 700 subjects by immunosequencing and related them to cytomegalovirus serostatus. Besides the first cohort of more than 650 subjects, a separate validation cohort made up of roughly 130 different subjects was used. High-throughput TCR immunosequencing, statistical association of individual TCRs with disease status, and machine learning were combined to predict cytomegalovirus infection status. A later analysis re-analyzed previously published TCR beta repertoires from roughly 690 donors and added high-resolution HLA genotyping to study TCR occurrence patterns. The later analysis used no new phenotypic data to find candidate immune exposures, relying instead on TCR beta sequences and their occurrence across donors. An earlier analysis of a few hundred of the donors applied high-throughput TCR beta sequencing to assess whether each TCR beta V gene segment acted as functional or pseudogenic. Donor age, sex, ethnicity and CMV serostatus were compiled together with the repertoire data. In a later genetic analysis, genome-wide SNP genotypes for 398 of the 666 donors were used, and that subset was treated as a discovery cohort. All discovery cohort repertoires had been generated using a single sequencing platform. Class I and class II HLA loci were covered by the typing at four-digit resolution. The number of typed donors differed by locus: roughly 629-640 for A, B, C, DRB1 and DQB1; roughly 510 for DQA1; approximately 600 for DPA1; and around 450 for DPB1. Four to six DR-DQ haplotypes were handled as single units for association and clustering because linkage in the cohort was strong. On average, around 200,000 unique TCR beta nucleotide sequences were sequenced per donor among several hundred genotyped donors of the cohort, with 15% to 20% of those sequences being non-productive. Study-wide conclusions, independent of this receptor: Across donors, most TCR sequences were observed very rarely, whereas some public TCRs were present in many individuals. According to a later analysis, TCR association rates differed among HLA loci, with DRB1 alleles showing the most associated TCRs and HLA-C alleles showing the fewest. Because the 87-base-pair reads could not distinguish some IMGT-functional V segments, including TRBV6-2 and TRBV6-3, those segments were excluded. The classifier was reported to diagnose cytomegalovirus status with high specificity and sensitivity in both the original cohort and the validation cohort. Most CMV-associated TCR beta chains appeared to be HLA-restricted in a later analysis, and the HLA associations seemed to be driven largely by CMV exposure. This cohort had only TCR beta chains sequenced, and the lack of alpha or paired-chain data limited which features could be detected. In a later analysis, several top co-occurrence clusters were reported to appear linked to parvovirus B19, influenza, CMV and Epstein-Barr virus. A few of the identified cytomegalovirus-associated TCR beta chains were confirmed in vitro to be specific for cytomegalovirus antigens. Roughly uniform sequencing depth across donors was assumed in presence/absence analyses, although this assumption may not hold. About 15 rarely observed V segments, including chromosome 9 orphons, were excluded from the earlier analysis of several hundred of the donors because counts were too low. Broadly in line with IMGT annotations, most TCR beta V segments showed up in productive rearrangements about 90% or about 30% of the time in an earlier analysis of 587 of the donors. Compared with the roughly 600-donor mean, donors in an Asian-associated ancestry cluster had fewer N-insertions in productive TCRs, according to a later genetic analysis. Assigning TCR associations to individual alleles was difficult when HLA alleles, especially DR and DQ, strongly co-occurred. At a false discovery rate of 0.05, a later analysis linked approximately 18,000 TCR beta sequences to specific HLA alleles. In the study, around 160 TCR beta chains were listed as associated with cytomegalovirus. Correlated functional status among segregating V segments might be attributable to linkage disequilibrium, but an unknown experimental factor could not be ruled out. CMV serostatus was the only immune exposure information available for the cohort. Because some donors lacked HLA typing at each locus, the association tests relied only on the typed subset. Compared with equally common non-associated chains, HLA-associated TCR beta chains in a later analysis were more clonally expanded and had lower generation probabilities. A later genetic analysis associated a missense DCLRE1C variant with V-gene and J-gene trimming of TCR beta chains, and an independent cohort replicated the association. A further reported finding was that TCR beta sequences accurately predicted the HLA-A and HLA-B alleles for most subjects in the first cohort. A cluster of highly shared sequence variants was judged likely to represent a technical artifact of the sequencing pipeline. It was suggested by the authors that the approach could potentially be generalized to other disease states and immunological phenotypes.

The cohort comprised approximately 700 healthy bone marrow donors. Cohort members were all nominally healthy when sampled, although unrecorded immune exposures were likely present. The donor was CMV seropositive and belonged to the group of some 290 seropositive cohort members. A peripheral blood sample was provided by each donor, and peripheral blood mononuclear cells were used for TCR beta sequencing. The Qiagen DNeasy Blood Extraction Kit was used to extract genomic DNA from the blood cell samples. Receptor libraries were prepared by the immunoSEQ multiplex PCR assay. The multiplex PCR relied on a mix of 60 forward primers for TCR Vbeta segments and 13 reverse primers for TCR Jbeta segments. The CDR3 region of rearranged TCR beta genes was amplified from genomic DNA with a multiplex PCR assay. The Illumina HiSeq System was used to sequence the amplified TCR beta libraries as 87-base-pair reads. In the paper's pipeline: In a later analysis, tens of millions of unique TCR beta chains were counted across the 650 to 750 repertoires, and roughly 11 million of these chains were shared by at least two donors. To remove PCR and sequencing errors, raw reads were error-corrected and collapsed into unique sequences using a nearest-neighbor algorithm that merged closely related sequences. To assign V, D and J gene segments, CDR3 sequences were aligned to IMGT reference sequences. For a sequence to be retained, at least a six-nucleotide match to both a V gene segment and a J gene segment was required. Rearrangements were classified as productive when the CDR3 lacked stop codons and remained in frame with V and J, and all other rearrangements were classified as non-productive. Following IMGT convention, CDR3 was defined as the stretch from the second conserved V-encoded cysteine to the conserved J-encoded phenylalanine. Sequences without an unambiguous match to a single V gene segment were excluded from the earlier analysis of about 600 of the donors. An earlier analysis of a few hundred of the donors called V segments functional above 56.7% productive rearrangements and segregating when the between-donor standard deviation exceeded 5%. A statistical classification framework was built for diagnosing cytomegalovirus status from the catalog of TCR beta chain sequences. In a later analysis, TCR nucleotide sequences were compared against IMGT/GENE-DB human TR gene sequences so that V and J genes could be assigned. In a later analysis, CDR3 sequences and most-parsimonious VDJ recombination scenarios were assigned using the TCRdist pipeline. A later analysis defined each TCR beta chain by its CDR3 amino acid sequence plus V-gene family, and excluded reads lacking a unique V-gene family. To address suspected cross-contamination and a sequencing artifact, a later analysis removed 550 to 750 highly shared, low-generation-probability nucleotide sequences. A later analysis calculated a clonal expansion index for each public chain from normalized within-repertoire ranks of inferred template counts. A later analysis computed generation probabilities with a VDJ recombination model fitted to out-of-frame rearrangements, and checked the results against IGoR. In a later analysis, hypergeometric tests were used to score TCR-TCR, TCR-HLA and TCR-CMV co-occurrence, with a repertoire-size bias correction applied to TCR pairs. To estimate false discovery rates, a later analysis permuted the HLA or CMV assignments 20 times. In a later analysis, co-occurring TCRs were grouped with DBSCAN, and TCRdist sequence similarity was added when clustering was performed within HLA-allele-positive subsets. For co-occurrence clustering, repertoires with fewer than 30,000 or more than 120,000 public chains were excluded, along with five repertoires with anomalous nucleotide sharing. The immuneACCESS repertoire file appears here via TCRdb, limited to in-frame rearrangements. These files lack a portion of the clones; in checked studies, under half of the deficit traces to unresolved V genes, and the cause of the others is not known. That table is the source of V, J and clone size, and D and trimming were worked out from the DNA. The sample data list about 160,000 clones, and more than 80% of these were observed just once. Together, the top ten hold about 7.7% of the sample.

About this clone itself: Which antigen it targets is not known. No much larger clonotype is one base removed from it; base qualities were not supplied.

Trimming takes 4 bases from V and 0 bases from J, and the germline ends sit 13 bases apart. From cysteine to phenylalanine, the CDR3 is 15 amino acids long. The kept DNA is CDR3 alone, 45 bases in frame from the first base. The germline V gene gives CDR1 as SGHRS and CDR2 as YFSETQ. The clonotype originates from a woman aged 25-40 years in good health and CMV-seropositive. Rearrangement joined TRBV5-1 to TRBJ1-1; TRBD1 could be the D gene, as 5 bases match. The sequencing input was PBMCs. The CDR3: CASSPPGLMNTEAFF. In nucleotides, the sequence is TGCGCCAGCAGCCCCCCGGGACTAATGAACACTGAAGCTTTCTTT.